This T cell receptor beta chain comes out of a study of cytomegalovirus exposure and HLA in healthy donors. Whole-study context: Researchers previously reported finding roughly 120 million unique TCR beta sequences from around 200 million T cells.

Study-wide results and limits: Some public TCRs appeared in many individuals, while most sequences were rare.

Trimming removed 4 bases from V and 2 bases from J, with 12 bases in between. The CDR3 is made up of 14 amino acids. CDR1 and CDR2 from the germline V gene are SGHDT and YYEEEE. Use of 60 Vbeta and 13 Jbeta primers characterized the PCR. Method: immunoSEQ multiplex PCR; TCRdb's copy keeps in-frame clones and lacks some. The table has roughly 140,000 clones, almost 85% seen once. As concerns this clone: Its target is not known.

The source is a woman aged 60-75 years in good health and CMV-seropositive. This chain connects TRBV5-6 to TRBJ1-2, with D possibly TRBD1 on 5 matching bases. The material sequenced was PBMCs. The CDR3 loop is CASSPETANYGYTF. DNA of the CDR3: TGTGCCAGCAGCCCTGAGACAGCAAACTATGGCTACACCTTC. The whole variable domain, remainder taken from reference TRBV5-6 and TRBJ1-2, is DAGVTQSPTHLIKTRGQQVTLRCSPKSGHDTVSWYQQALGQGPQFIFQYYEEEERQRGNFPDRFSGHQFPNYSSELNVNALLLGDSALYLCASSPETANYGYTFGSGTRLTVV.